A selection of T cell receptor beta chains follows, all from one sample in a study of cytomegalovirus exposure and HLA in healthy donors. Only in-frame clones appear in the TCRdb table, and some are missing; sequencing was by immunoSEQ multiplex PCR. The repertoire includes 95,000 to 150,000 clones, approximately 15% of them detected once, and roughly 2% sits in the top ten. Sequencing used PBMCs. All receptors come from a young woman in good health and CMV-seronegative. Both conserved end residues are part of each CDR3. D genes are given only for firm matches. Size is omitted from some rows. Given values are once, few, many or a class for expanded clones.

V gene	D gene	clone size	J gene	CDR3 length	CDR3 protein	CDR3 DNA
TRBV7-2	NA	NA	TRBJ2-7	13	CASSSQGFGEQYF	TGTGCCAGCAGCTCTCAGGGATTCGGCGAGCAGTACTTC
TRBV6-5	NA	few	TRBJ2-3	15	CASSYVGASTDTQYF	TGTGCCAGCAGTTACGTGGGGGCTAGCACAGATACGCAGTATTTT
TRBV7-9	NA	NA	TRBJ2-3	17	CASLGGPFITGTDTQYF	TGTGCCAGCCTCGGGGGGCCCTTTATCACCGGCACAGATACGCAGTATTTT
TRBV9	TRBD1	few	TRBJ1-5	15	CASSVAGTGNQPQHF	TGTGCCAGCAGCGTAGCTGGGACAGGGAATCAGCCCCAGCATTTT
TRBV30	NA	NA	TRBJ1-1	15	CAWNPFQILNTEAFF	TGTGCCTGGAACCCCTTCCAGATTTTGAACACTGAAGCTTTCTTT
TRBV7-2	TRBD2	few	TRBJ2-7	14	CASSLGGLLYEQYF	TGTGCCAGCAGCTTAGGGGGACTACTTTACGAGCAGTACTTC
TRBV29-1	NA	NA	TRBJ2-7	14	CSAETGKGSYEQYF	TGCAGCGCCGAAACAGGGAAGGGGTCCTACGAGCAGTACTTC
TRBV5-1	NA	few	TRBJ1-1	14	CASSRGWGDTEAFF	TGCGCCAGCAGCCGGGGATGGGGGGACACTGAAGCTTTCTTT
TRBV6-5	NA	NA	TRBJ1-2	12	CASRSDNYGYTF	TGTGCCAGCAGATCAGATAACTATGGCTACACCTTC
TRBV19	TRBD1	once	TRBJ1-5	16	CASSGGDRGRNQPQHF	TGTGCCAGTAGTGGGGGAGACAGGGGCCGCAATCAGCCCCAGCATTTT
TRBV5-4	TRBD2	NA	TRBJ2-3	17	CASRRGTSGSETDTQYF	TGTGCCAGCAGGCGCGGGACTAGCGGGAGTGAGACAGATACGCAGTATTTT
TRBV29-1	NA	few	TRBJ2-7	11	CSVVRGYEQYF	TGCAGCGTCGTCAGAGGTTACGAGCAGTACTTC
TRBV6-5	TRBD1	few	TRBJ1-1	13	CASTGQGDTEAFF	TGTGCCAGCACCGGACAGGGCGACACTGAAGCTTTCTTT
TRBV18	TRBD1	NA	TRBJ2-1	17	CASSPIGQGAFTDEQFF	TGTGCCAGCTCACCAATCGGACAGGGGGCCTTCACGGATGAGCAGTTCTTC
TRBV5-1	TRBD1	NA	TRBJ2-7	15	CASSPGTGNPYEQYF	TGCGCCAGCAGCCCAGGGACAGGGAACCCCTACGAGCAGTACTTC
TRBV19	NA	NA	TRBJ2-7	15	CASSPSQGNNYEQYF	TGTGCCAGTAGTCCGTCGCAGGGGAATAATTACGAGCAGTACTTC
TRBV27	TRBD2	NA	TRBJ2-7	12	CASIGGSYEQYF	TGTGCCAGCATAGGCGGGAGCTACGAGCAGTACTTC
TRBV9	TRBD2	NA	TRBJ2-7	14	CASTPSGSTYEQYF	TGTGCCAGCACCCCTAGCGGGAGCACCTACGAGCAGTACTTC
TRBV5-1	NA	NA	TRBJ2-3	15	CASRSVQRDTDTQYF	TGCGCCAGCAGATCCGTTCAGAGGGACACAGATACGCAGTATTTT
TRBV27	NA	NA	TRBJ2-7	13	CASWEPYGVEQYF	TGTGCCAGCTGGGAGCCTTATGGTGTAGAGCAGTACTTC
TRBV19	NA	few	TRBJ1-5	16	CASSIGLAAGGQPQHF	TGTGCCAGTAGTATAGGTCTAGCGGCCGGAGGTCAGCCCCAGCATTTT
TRBV7-9	NA	NA	TRBJ1-1	12	CASSFQNTEAFF	TGTGCCAGCAGTTTCCAGAACACTGAAGCTTTCTTT
TRBV5-8	TRBD2	NA	TRBJ2-1	15	CASSLRAGGFNEQFF	TGTGCCAGCAGCTTGAGAGCGGGAGGGTTCAATGAGCAGTTCTTC
TRBV29-1	TRBD1	few	TRBJ1-1	15	CSVGIRGRSTTEAFF	TGCAGCGTTGGGATCAGGGGGCGGTCGACCACTGAAGCTTTCTTT
TRBV7-9	TRBD1	few	TRBJ1-1	14	CASSLVTGGLAAFF	TGTGCCAGCAGCTTAGTGACAGGGGGCCTGGCAGCTTTCTTT
TRBV7-7	NA	few	TRBJ2-5	13	CASSLGQKETQYF	TGTGCCAGCAGCTTAGGTCAGAAAGAGACCCAGTACTTC
TRBV30	TRBD1	NA	TRBJ1-5	15	CAWSRTGSGNQPQHF	TGTGCCTGGAGCCGGACAGGGTCAGGCAATCAGCCCCAGCATTTT
TRBV4-1	TRBD1	NA	TRBJ1-2	16	CASSQVLRDSRYGYTF	TGCGCCAGCAGCCAAGTTCTACGGGACAGTCGCTATGGCTACACCTTC
TRBV30	TRBD1	few	TRBJ1-5	14	CACSGQGDLKPQHF	TGTGCCTGTTCGGGACAGGGGGATTTGAAACCCCAGCATTTT
TRBV19	NA	few	TRBJ1-1	14	CASKRVPALAEAFF	TGTGCCAGTAAGAGGGTCCCCGCACTTGCTGAAGCTTTCTTT
TRBV5-1	TRBD2	NA	TRBJ2-1	16	CASSQRTSGRVHEQFF	TGCGCCAGCAGCCAGAGGACTAGCGGGAGGGTCCATGAGCAGTTCTTC
TRBV6-5	TRBD1	NA	TRBJ1-1	13	CASSRQGTSEAFF	TGTGCCAGCAGTCGACAGGGGACGAGTGAAGCTTTCTTT
TRBV10-3	NA	few	TRBJ1-2	13	CAISDNSDYGYTF	TGTGCCATCAGTGATAACTCTGACTATGGCTACACCTTC
TRBV6-7	TRBD2	NA	TRBJ2-7	14	CASSYPSGTYEQYF	TGTGCCAGCAGTTACCCTAGCGGGACCTACGAGCAGTACTTC
TRBV7-3	NA	few	TRBJ2-3	15	CASSYLAGSTDTQYF	TGTGCCAGCAGCTACCTGGCGGGTAGCACAGATACGCAGTATTTT
TRBV6-1	TRBD2	NA	TRBJ2-1	16	CASSEELAGGYNEQFF	TGTGCCAGCAGTGAAGAACTCGCGGGAGGCTACAATGAGCAGTTCTTC
TRBV7-9	NA	few	TRBJ1-1	18	CASSPGLQAARPNTEAFF	TGTGCCAGCAGCCCCGGCCTACAGGCAGCCCGCCCCAACACTGAAGCTTTCTTT
TRBV28	NA	few	TRBJ1-5	13	CASSAGYGQPQHF	TGTGCCAGCAGTGCAGGTTATGGGCAGCCCCAGCATTTT
TRBV27	NA	NA	TRBJ1-2	15	CASSPAGIGGGGYTF	TGTGCCAGCAGTCCCGCCGGGATAGGTGGAGGGGGCTACACCTTC
TRBV10-3	TRBD1	NA	TRBJ2-7	16	CAISEPGDRVIYEQYF	TGTGCCATCAGTGAGCCTGGGGACAGGGTAATCTACGAGCAGTACTTC
TRBV4-2	TRBD1	NA	TRBJ2-1	15	CASSQLQGFMNEQFF	TGTGCCAGCAGCCAACTACAGGGGTTTATGAATGAGCAGTTCTTC
TRBV28	TRBD1	few	TRBJ1-1	15	CASRFSGQGRTEAFF	TGTGCCAGCAGATTTTCCGGACAGGGGCGGACTGAAGCTTTCTTT
TRBV7-2	TRBD1	NA	TRBJ2-7	13	CASKVGQGYEQYF	TGTGCCAGCAAGGTCGGACAGGGCTACGAGCAGTACTTC
TRBV7-2	TRBD2	NA	TRBJ2-7	19	CASSISDLGLAGGRFEQYF	TGTGCCAGCAGCATTTCTGACCTCGGACTAGCGGGAGGGCGATTCGAGCAGTACTTC
TRBV5-6	NA	few	TRBJ2-6	17	CASSFPPRATGANVLTF	TGTGCCAGCAGCTTCCCCCCCAGGGCAACTGGGGCCAACGTCCTGACTTTC
TRBV6-1	TRBD2	NA	TRBJ2-1	18	CASSELSGTSGSYNEQFF	TGTGCCAGCAGTGAGCTATCCGGGACTAGCGGTTCCTACAATGAGCAGTTCTTC
TRBV5-6	NA	NA	TRBJ2-7	12	CASSLEEYEQYF	TGTGCCAGCAGCTTGGAAGAGTACGAGCAGTACTTC
TRBV7-8	TRBD2	NA	TRBJ2-3	16	CASSFKAGGVADTQYF	TGTGCCAGCAGCTTTAAGGCGGGAGGGGTTGCAGATACGCAGTATTTT
TRBV27	TRBD2	NA	TRBJ2-1	15	CASSFGLAGVGEQFF	TGTGCCAGCAGTTTCGGACTAGCGGGAGTTGGAGAGCAGTTCTTC
TRBV4-1	NA	NA	TRBJ2-3	13	CASSPPSTDTQYF	TGCGCCAGCAGCCCCCCTAGCACAGATACGCAGTATTTT
TRBV7-6	NA	few	TRBJ2-7	13	CASSFRPSYEQYF	TGTGCCAGCAGCTTCAGGCCCTCCTACGAGCAGTACTTC
TRBV6-5	NA	NA	TRBJ1-4	15	CASSYSGQLNEKLFF	TGTGCCAGCAGTTACTCCGGACAGCTGAATGAAAAACTGTTTTTT
TRBV5-1	TRBD2	NA	TRBJ2-3	15	CASSVSGSNADTQYF	TGCGCCAGCAGCGTAAGCGGGAGTAATGCAGATACGCAGTATTTT
TRBV2	TRBD1	NA	TRBJ1-3	13	CASDRGLGNTIYF	TGTGCCAGCGACAGGGGGCTTGGAAACACCATATATTTT
TRBV6-5	NA	few	TRBJ1-2	14	CASSYFPQGKGYTF	TGTGCCAGCAGTTACTTTCCTCAGGGGAAGGGCTACACCTTC
TRBV28	NA	NA	TRBJ2-2	11	CASKGLATLFF	TGTGCCAGCAAAGGCCTAGCGACGCTGTTTTTT
TRBV30	TRBD1	few	TRBJ2-7	11	CALGTVDEQYF	TGTGCCTTGGGGACAGTAGACGAGCAGTACTTC
TRBV7-9	NA	NA	TRBJ1-1	14	CASSLVGAGGEAFF	TGTGCCAGCAGCTTAGTTGGGGCGGGGGGCGAAGCTTTCTTT
TRBV7-9	TRBD2	NA	TRBJ2-7	17	CASSLTGTSGWDYEQYF	TGTGCCAGCAGCCTCACCGGGACTAGCGGGTGGGACTACGAGCAGTACTTC